This TCR beta chain emerged from a study of cytomegalovirus exposure and HLA in healthy donors. Looking at the study overall: The 100 to 150 validation repertoires used the same platform as the 500 to 700 first-cohort repertoires, a later analysis reported.

Trimming shortened V by 4 bases and J by 5 bases, and 12 bases separated the two germline ends. This CDR3 comprises 14 residues. Germline V gene data show CDR1 as MGHRA and CDR2 as YSYEKL. Sequencing used immunoSEQ multiplex PCR; TCRdb keeps in-frame clones, though not all of them. This table holds under 250,000 clones, around four fifths found once. Overall study findings and caveats: The majority of TCR sequences were rare, yet some public TCRs appeared in many donors.

Regarding this clone: Its antigen is currently unknown.

The chain uses TRBV4-1 and TRBJ1-5; the D is unclear. The sequenced sample consisted of PBMCs. The TCR sequence derives from a woman between 18 and 29 years old in good health and CMV-seronegative. The chain's CDR3 is CASSPLGVDQPQHF. The CDR3 DNA follows: TGCGCCAGCAGCCCGCTTGGGGTCGATCAGCCCCAGCATTTT.